This T cell receptor beta chain emerged from a study of shared clonotypes between healthy human individuals. Study in general: Contributing individuals were two females and three males aged 18 to 49.

Germline V CDR1 and CDR2: SEHNR, FQNEAQ (reference sequence). The CDR3 runs to 15 residues. V dropped 6 bases and J dropped 0; count of bases not matched to a gene: 5. As to this clone: Its antigen is not identified.

Whole-study findings and limits: Compared with memory subsets, naive subsets generally had larger estimated richness.

Libraries were prepared by immunoSEQ multiplex PCR; TCRdb keeps only in-frame clonotypes and omits some of them. Of millions of clones in the sample, 85% to 95% were seen once. Naive CD8 cells comprised CD45RO-negative, CCR7-positively selected cells, excluding terminally differentiated effector memory CD45RA+ cells. The sequence came from a man younger than 30 in good health. Some clones in this sample may be carry-over from other donors' samples. This chain links TRBV7-9 with TRBJ2-1, with TRBD2 identical over 7 bases. Sequences were obtained from naive CD8+ T cells from PBMCs. The CDR3 DNA sequence: TGTGCCAGCAGGGGCCCGGGGGGCTCCTACAATGAGCAGTTCTTC. Translating gives CASRGPGGSYNEQFF.